Shown below are 14 T cell receptor beta chains from a single sample sequenced in a study of blood T cell repertoires in COVID-19. The repertoire was sequenced with immunoSEQ multiplex PCR; TCRdb's copy has only in-frame clones and lacks some. Altogether 120,000 or so clones are present, approximately 85% being singletons, with the ten largest covering about a sixth. Sequenced sample: peripheral blood. The receptors shown here come from a man aged 25-45 years with COVID-19, enrolled during active disease.

This chain links TRBV7-2 with TRBJ1-1, with 11 bases lining up with TRBD1. Trimming removed 0 bases from V and 5 bases from J; junction bases left unmatched: 8. This CDR3 has 17 residues. From germline, CDR1 is SGHTA and CDR2 FQGNSA. The CDR3 DNA sequence: TGTGCCAGCAGCTTAGCGTTTTGGACAGGGGGCGATACTGAAGCTTTCTTT. Protein sequence: CASSLAFWTGGDTEAFF.

This clone was detected a few times. J is TRBJ1-5 and V is TRBV19; 11 bases agree with TRBD1. Germline CDR1 is LNHDA and CDR2 is SQIVND (reference sequence). Trimming took 3 bases from V and 0 from J; bases not matched to a gene: 7. The length of the CDR3 is 18 residues. This CDR3 reads CASSIQDRGPFSNQPQHF. In nucleotides, the CDR3 is TGTGCCAGTAGTATCCAGGACAGGGGGCCTTTTAGCAATCAGCCCCAGCATTTT.

In this sample, this clone turned up once. The CDR3 loop reads CSARRTGPLHF. In DNA, the CDR3 is TGCAGTGCTAGGAGGACAGGCCCCCTCCACTTT. The J gene is TRBJ1-6, the V gene TRBV20-1; TRBD1 matches at 7 bases. Germline V CDR1 and CDR2: DFQATT, SNEGSKA (reference sequence). V shed 3 bases and J 13 bases; nucleotides not matched to a gene: 3. This CDR3 contains 11 residues.

J is TRBJ2-7 and V is TRBV7-3; 7 positions match TRBD2. CDR3 size: 15 residues. Germline lookup yields CDR1 SGHTA and CDR2 FQGTGA. V shed 3 bases, J shed 3 bases, and the junction held 8 bases outside the gene matches. CDR3 residues: CASSLGGQLNYEQYF. DNA of the CDR3: TGTGCCAGCAGCTTGGGAGGGCAACTTAACTACGAGCAGTACTTC. The variable domain in full, completed from reference TRBV7-3 and TRBJ2-7, reads GAGVSQTPSNKVTEKGKYVELRCDPISGHTALYWYRQSLGQGPEFLIYFQGTGAADDSGLPNDRFFAVRPEGSVSTLKIQRTERGDSAVYLCASSLGGQLNYEQYFGPGTRLTVT.

V gene TRBV7-8 combines with J gene TRBJ2-5; TRBD1 is a possible D gene (5 bases). This CDR3 region has 13 residues. V lost 5 bases, J lost 3 bases, and 10 bases lay in between. Looked up from germline, CDR1 is SGHVS and CDR2 is FQNEAQ. CDR3 sequence: CASSHSREETQYF. The DNA of the CDR3 is TGTGCCAGCAGCCACAGCAGGGAAGAGACCCAGTACTTC.

The chain is built from TRBV29-1 and TRBJ2-7; 9 nucleotides match TRBD1. The V and J ends lost 6 bases and 5 bases, in that order; junction bases with no gene match: 8. This CDR3 comprises 13 residues. CDR1 is SQVTM and CDR2 is ANQGSEA in the germline V gene. Here the CDR3 reads CSVIKQGADEQYF. As DNA, the CDR3 is TGCAGCGTGATAAAACAGGGGGCCGACGAGCAGTACTTC.

This chain connects TRBV18 to TRBJ1-3; D may be TRBD1 (5 bases). Trimming pared 3 bases from V and 8 bases from J, leaving 17 bases between. CDR1 and CDR2 (germline): KGHSH, LQKENI. The CDR3 is 15 residues long. The DNA for the CDR3 is TGTGCCAGCTCACCCAACGACCCAGGGTTTGACACCATATATTTT. Translated, it gives CASSPNDPGFDTIYF.

V gene TRBV2 combines with J gene TRBJ1-4, with D maybe TRBD1 (6 bases). Germline assignment: CDR1 SNHLY and CDR2 FYNNEI. V was pared by 7 bases and J by 2 bases, with 17 bases between. The CDR3 has 16 residues. The chain's CDR3 is CASTLRSTGTNEKLFF. The CDR3 DNA follows: TGTGCCAGCACCCTCAGATCTACAGGGACTAATGAAAAACTGTTTTTT. The complete variable domain, with remaining parts taken from reference TRBV2 and TRBJ1-4, reads EPEVTQTPSHQVTQMGQEVILRCVPISNHLYFYWYRQILGQKVEFLVSFYNNEISEKSEIFDDQFSVERPDGSNFTLKIRSTKLEDSAMYFCASTLRSTGTNEKLFFGSGTQLSVL.

J is TRBJ1-1 and V is TRBV7-9; D not resolved. The germline CDR1 and CDR2 sequences are SEHNR and FQNEAQ (reference sequence). The CDR3 extends over 12 amino acids. Trimming took 6 bases from V and 0 from J, leaving 5 bases between them. The CDR3 reads CASRDLNTEAFF. DNA of the CDR3: TGTGCCAGCAGAGACTTGAACACTGAAGCTTTCTTT.

The chain links TRBV13 to TRBJ2-2, with D possibly being TRBD1 (5 bases). V lost 7 bases and J lost 5, with 11 bases in between. Germline V gene lookup returns CDR1 PRHDT and CDR2 FYEKMQ (reference sequence). The CDR3 length is 13 residues. CDR3 region: CASTPAGTGELFF. The CDR3 DNA reads TGTGCCAGCACCCCAGCAGGGACCGGGGAGCTGTTTTTT.

This sequence joins TRBV9 and TRBJ2-2; TRBD2 agrees at 8 bases. The CDR3 has 15 residues. CDR1 and CDR2 from the germline V gene are SGDLS and YYNGEE. V trimming: 9 bases; J trimming: 3 bases; junction bases outside the gene matches: 10. DNA of the CDR3: TGTGCCACCCGGCGGGGGGCAGCGGACACCGGGGAGCTGTTTTTT. As protein: CATRRGAADTGELFF.

The V gene is TRBV28, the J gene TRBJ1-5; possible D gene TRBD1, 6 bases. The V and J ends lost 9 bases and 5 bases respectively, with 20 bases between them. The CDR3 totals 15 residues. Germline assignment: CDR1 MDHEN and CDR2 SYDVKM. The CDR3 coding sequence is TGTGCCAGTGCAAACGGGGGGGCTAGGGATCAGCCCCAGCATTTT. This codes for CASANGGARDQPQHF.

This clone is a singleton in its sample. The V gene is TRBV30, the J gene TRBJ2-3, with 7 nucleotides matching TRBD2. The CDR3 runs 14 residues. V lost 7 bases and J lost 6; bases outside the gene matches: 13. Germline V gives CDR1 GTSNPN, CDR2 SVGIG (reference sequence). CDR3 protein: CASQRGGGEDTQYF. For the CDR3, the DNA is TGTGCCTCCCAGCGGGGCGGGGGAGAGGATACGCAGTATTTT.

V and J are TRBV18 and TRBJ2-3; 7 bases line up with TRBD2. The trim removed 0 bases at V and 4 bases at J, leaving 7 bases unmatched. This CDR3 contains 16 residues. The germline V gene has CDR1 KGHSH and CDR2 LQKENI. CDR3 nucleotide sequence: TGTGCCAGCTCACCACCAGGACTAGGTTTGCCAGATACGCAGTATTTT. Translation: CASSPPGLGLPDTQYF.